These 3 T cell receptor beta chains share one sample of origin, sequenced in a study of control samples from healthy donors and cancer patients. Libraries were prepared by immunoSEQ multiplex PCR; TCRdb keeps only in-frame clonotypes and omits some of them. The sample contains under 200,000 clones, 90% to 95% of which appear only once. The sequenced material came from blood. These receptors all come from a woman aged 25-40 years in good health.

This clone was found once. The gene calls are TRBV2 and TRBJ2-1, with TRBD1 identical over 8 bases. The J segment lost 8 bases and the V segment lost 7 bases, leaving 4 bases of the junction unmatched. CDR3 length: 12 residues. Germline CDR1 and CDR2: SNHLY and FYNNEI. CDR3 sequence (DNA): TGTGCCAGCATGGACAGGGTCGATGAGCAGTTCTTC. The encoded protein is CASMDRVDEQFF.

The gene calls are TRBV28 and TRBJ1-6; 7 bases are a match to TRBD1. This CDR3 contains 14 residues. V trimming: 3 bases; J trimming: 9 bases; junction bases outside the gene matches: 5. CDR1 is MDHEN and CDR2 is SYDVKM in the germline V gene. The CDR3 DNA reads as TGTGCCAGCAGTTTTTGGGCAGGGGGTTCACCCCTCCACTTT. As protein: CASSFWAGGSPLHF.

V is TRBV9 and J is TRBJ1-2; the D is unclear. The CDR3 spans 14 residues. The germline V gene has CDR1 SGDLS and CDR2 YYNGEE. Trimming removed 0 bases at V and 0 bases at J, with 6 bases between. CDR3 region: CASSVEPTNYGYTF. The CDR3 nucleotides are TGTGCCAGCAGCGTAGAGCCGACTAACTATGGCTACACCTTC.